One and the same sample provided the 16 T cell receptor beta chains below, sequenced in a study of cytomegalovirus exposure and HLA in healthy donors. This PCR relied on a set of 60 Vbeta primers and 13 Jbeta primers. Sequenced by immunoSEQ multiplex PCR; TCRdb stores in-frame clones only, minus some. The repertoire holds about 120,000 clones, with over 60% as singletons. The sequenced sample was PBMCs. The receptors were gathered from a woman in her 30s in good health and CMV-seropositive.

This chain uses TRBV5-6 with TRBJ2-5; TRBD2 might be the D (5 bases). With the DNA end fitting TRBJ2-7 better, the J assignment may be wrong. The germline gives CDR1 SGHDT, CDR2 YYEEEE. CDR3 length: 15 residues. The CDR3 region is CASSPKTRSPYEQYF. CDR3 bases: TGTGCCAGCAGCCCAAAAACTAGGTCCCCCTACGAGCAGTACTTC.

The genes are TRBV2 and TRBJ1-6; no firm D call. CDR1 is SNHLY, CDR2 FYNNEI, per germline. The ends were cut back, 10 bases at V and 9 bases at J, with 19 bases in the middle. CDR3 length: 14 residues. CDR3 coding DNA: TGTGCCATAAACGGCGGGGAATCTGGTTCACCCCTCCACTTT. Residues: CAINGGESGSPLHF.

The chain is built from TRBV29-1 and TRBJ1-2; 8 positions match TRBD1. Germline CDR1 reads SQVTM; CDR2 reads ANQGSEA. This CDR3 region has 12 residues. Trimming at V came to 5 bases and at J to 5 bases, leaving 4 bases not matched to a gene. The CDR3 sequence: CSVPGQDYGYTF. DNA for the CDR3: TGCAGCGTTCCGGGACAGGATTATGGCTACACCTTC.

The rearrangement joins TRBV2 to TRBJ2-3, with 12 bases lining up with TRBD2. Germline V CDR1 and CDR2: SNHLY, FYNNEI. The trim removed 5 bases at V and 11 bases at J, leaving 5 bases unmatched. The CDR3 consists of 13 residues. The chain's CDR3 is CASSKELAGGQYF. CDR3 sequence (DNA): TGTGCCAGCAGTAAAGAACTAGCGGGGGGGCAGTATTTT.

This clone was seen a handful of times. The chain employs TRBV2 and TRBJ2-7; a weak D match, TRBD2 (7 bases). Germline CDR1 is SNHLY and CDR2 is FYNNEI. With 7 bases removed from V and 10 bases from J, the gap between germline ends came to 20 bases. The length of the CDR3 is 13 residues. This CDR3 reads CASKDGGRGDQYF. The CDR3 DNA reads TGTGCCAGCAAGGACGGGGGGCGCGGTGATCAGTACTTC.

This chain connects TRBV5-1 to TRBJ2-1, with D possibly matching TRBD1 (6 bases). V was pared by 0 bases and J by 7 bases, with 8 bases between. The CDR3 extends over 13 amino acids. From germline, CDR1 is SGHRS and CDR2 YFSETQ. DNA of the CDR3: TGCGCCAGCAGCTTGGGGGGGCAGAATGAGCAGTTCTTC. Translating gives CASSLGGQNEQFF.

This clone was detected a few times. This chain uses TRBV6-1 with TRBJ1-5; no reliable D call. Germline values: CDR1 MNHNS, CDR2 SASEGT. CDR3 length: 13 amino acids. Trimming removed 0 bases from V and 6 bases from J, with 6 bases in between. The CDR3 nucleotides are TGTGCCAGCAGTGAAGCGCCGGGTCAGCCCCAGCATTTT. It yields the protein CASSEAPGQPQHF.

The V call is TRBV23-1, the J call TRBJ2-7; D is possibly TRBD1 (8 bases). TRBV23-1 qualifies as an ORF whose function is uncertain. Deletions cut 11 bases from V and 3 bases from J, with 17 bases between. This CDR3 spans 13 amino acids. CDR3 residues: CALGGTGSYEQYF. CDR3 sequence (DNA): TGCGCCCTCGGGGGGACAGGTAGCTACGAGCAGTACTTC.

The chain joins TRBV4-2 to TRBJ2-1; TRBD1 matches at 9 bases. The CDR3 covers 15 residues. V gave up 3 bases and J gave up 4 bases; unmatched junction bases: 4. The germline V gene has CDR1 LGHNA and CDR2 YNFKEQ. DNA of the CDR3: TGTGCCAGCAGCCAGGACAGGGGAAGGTACAATGAGCAGTTCTTC. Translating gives CASSQDRGRYNEQFF.

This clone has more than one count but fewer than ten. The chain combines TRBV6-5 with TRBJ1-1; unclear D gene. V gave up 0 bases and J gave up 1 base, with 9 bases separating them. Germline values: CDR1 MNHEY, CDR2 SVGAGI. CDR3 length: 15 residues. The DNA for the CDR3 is TGTGCCAGCAGTTACTCGACTCGGCAGAACACTGAAGCTTTCTTT. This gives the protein CASSYSTRQNTEAFF.

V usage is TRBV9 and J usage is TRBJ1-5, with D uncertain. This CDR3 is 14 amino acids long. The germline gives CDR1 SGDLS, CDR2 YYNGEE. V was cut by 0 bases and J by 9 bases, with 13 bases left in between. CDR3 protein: CASSVAGLSWPQHF. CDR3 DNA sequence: TGTGCCAGCAGCGTAGCAGGTCTAAGTTGGCCCCAGCATTTT.

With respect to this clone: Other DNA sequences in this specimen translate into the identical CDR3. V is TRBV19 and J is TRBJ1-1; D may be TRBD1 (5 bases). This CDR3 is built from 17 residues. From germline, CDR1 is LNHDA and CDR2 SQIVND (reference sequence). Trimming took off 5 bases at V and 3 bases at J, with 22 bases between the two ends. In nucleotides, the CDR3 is TGTGCCAGTAGTCCGCTTCGGCAGGGAGTAGCGGACACTGAAGCTTTCTTT. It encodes CASSPLRQGVADTEAFF.

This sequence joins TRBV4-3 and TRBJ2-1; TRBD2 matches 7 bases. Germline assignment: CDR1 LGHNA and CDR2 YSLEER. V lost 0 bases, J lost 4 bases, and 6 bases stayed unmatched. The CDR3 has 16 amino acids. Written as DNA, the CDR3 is TGCGCCAGCAGCCAAGATTCGGGGGGAGGGTACAATGAGCAGTTCTTC. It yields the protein CASSQDSGGGYNEQFF.

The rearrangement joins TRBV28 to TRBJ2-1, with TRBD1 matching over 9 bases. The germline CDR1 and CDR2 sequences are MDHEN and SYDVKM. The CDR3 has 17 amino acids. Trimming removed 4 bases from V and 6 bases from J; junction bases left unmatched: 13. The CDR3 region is CASSSFAGTGLGNEQFF. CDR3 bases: TGTGCCAGCAGTTCTTTTGCTGGGACAGGGCTTGGCAATGAGCAGTTCTTC.

The CDR3 DNA reads TGTGCCACCAGCAGACAGGGTGCAAGAGAGACCCAGTACTTC. Translating gives CATSRQGARETQYF. The rearrangement uses TRBV15 and TRBJ2-5; tentatively, D is TRBD1 (5 bases). This CDR3 spans 14 amino acids. Trimming took off 2 bases at V and 4 bases at J, with 11 bases between the two ends. The V gene's germline CDR1 is LNHNV and CDR2 YYDKDF (reference sequence).

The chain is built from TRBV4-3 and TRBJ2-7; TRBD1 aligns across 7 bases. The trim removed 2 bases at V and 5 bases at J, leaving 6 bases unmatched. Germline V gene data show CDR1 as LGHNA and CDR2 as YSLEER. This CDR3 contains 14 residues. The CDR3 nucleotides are TGCGCCAGCAGCCAAACCGACAGGGCCCACGAGCAGTACTTC. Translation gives CASSQTDRAHEQYF.